The 13 T cell receptor beta chains below were found in one sample sequenced in a study of cytomegalovirus exposure and HLA in healthy donors. The PCR contained 60 Vbeta and 13 Jbeta primers. Repertoires were generated with immunoSEQ multiplex PCR, while TCRdb's copy carries only in-frame clones and drops some. In the table there are tens of thousands of clones, roughly 80% of which are singletons. The specimen was PBMCs. Receptor source: a man between 25 and 39 years old in good health and CMV-seronegative.

This clone was detected only a few times. An end of the junction differs from the germline gene, which may be a read error. The gene calls are TRBV27 and TRBJ1-4, with 7 bases matching TRBD1. The germline CDR1 and CDR2 sequences are MNHEY and SMNVEV (reference sequence). The CDR3 has 14 amino acids. As DNA, the CDR3 is TGTGCCAGCAGTTCCAGGGGGTTCGGTGAAAAGCTGTTTTTT. Its translation is CASSSRGFGEKLFF.

CDR3: CSVGASEATQYF. Written as DNA, the CDR3 is TGCAGCGTTGGGGCTAGCGAAGCAACCCAGTACTTC. This chain links TRBV29-1 with TRBJ2-5; TRBD2 is a possible D gene (6 bases). V was pared by 4 bases and J by 8 bases, with 14 bases between. This CDR3 spans 12 amino acids. Germline V gives CDR1 SQVTM, CDR2 ANQGSEA.

The CDR3 region is CATTGTSENNEQFF. The CDR3 DNA sequence: TGTGCCACCACCGGGACTAGCGAAAACAATGAGCAGTTCTTC. The V and J genes are TRBV10-3 and TRBJ2-1, with 10 bases matching TRBD2. The J segment lost 5 bases and the V segment lost 10 bases, leaving 8 bases of the junction unmatched. Germline values: CDR1 ENHRY, CDR2 SYGVKD. This CDR3 spans 14 amino acids.

V gene TRBV30 combines with J gene TRBJ1-1; D is unresolved. This CDR3 is 12 amino acids long. Germline loops: CDR1 GTSNPN, CDR2 SVGIG (reference sequence). With 4 bases removed from V and 5 bases from J, the gap between germline ends came to 11 bases. DNA for the CDR3: TGTGCCTGGACCAGTTCCGGGACTGAAGCTTTCTTT. It encodes CAWTSSGTEAFF.

The gene calls are TRBV7-2 and TRBJ2-7; no clear D gene. The germline V gene has CDR1 SGHTA and CDR2 FQGNSA. Between the trimmed V and J ends, which lost 2 bases and 5 bases, there was a span of 7 bases. CDR3 length: 12 residues. The CDR3, as DNA: TGTGCCAGCAGCTTATTCGTCCACGAGCAGTACTTC. This sequence encodes CASSLFVHEQYF.

The rearrangement links TRBV28 to TRBJ2-7; D may be TRBD2 (5 bases). V lost 6 bases and J lost 2, with 11 bases in between. This CDR3 is built from 13 residues. The germline V gene encodes CDR1 MDHEN and CDR2 SYDVKM. In DNA form, the CDR3 reads TGTGCCAGCAGCCGGACTGGGACCTACGAGCAGTACTTC. Translating it yields CASSRTGTYEQYF.

The J gene is TRBJ2-1, the V gene TRBV10-3, with TRBD2 matching 11 bases. The junction had 5 bases not matched to a gene; V was cut back by 5 bases and J by 5 bases. The CDR3 loop spans 15 amino acids. Germline V CDR1 and CDR2: ENHRY, SYGVKD. CDR3 bases: TGTGCCATCAGTACCGGGACTAGCGGTGACAATGAGCAGTTCTTC. This sequence encodes CAISTGTSGDNEQFF.

A note on this clone: One end of the junction fails to match germline, which may point to a read error. V and J are TRBV7-7 and TRBJ1-4; 7 bases match TRBD1. Germline CDR1 and CDR2: SSHAT and FNYEAQ (reference sequence). The CDR3 length is 18 residues. Here the CDR3 reads CASSLVGRGRGGNEKLFF. The CDR3 region has the DNA TGTGCTAGCAGCTTAGTTGGAAGGGGGCGGGGGGGGAATGAAAAACTGTTTTTT.

The chain uses TRBV29-1 and TRBJ2-5; no definite D call. The J call is in doubt because the DNA end fits TRBJ2-7 better. Germline V gene sequence: CDR1 SQVTM, CDR2 ANQGSEA. CDR3 length equals 13 residues. CDR3 DNA: TGCAGCGTTGAACTAGAGAGCTCCTACGAGCAGTACTTC. Amino acid sequence: CSVELESSYEQYF.

J is TRBJ1-1 and V is TRBV29-1; TRBD1 might be the D (6 bases). The CDR3 is 13 residues long. V was trimmed by 8 bases and J by 1 base, leaving 14 bases between them. CDR1 is SQVTM, CDR2 ANQGSEA, per germline. The chain's CDR3 is CSTSPGQNTEAFF. The CDR3 DNA reads TGCAGCACGTCTCCGGGACAGAACACTGAAGCTTTCTTT.

The chain has TRBV6-5 and TRBJ1-3, with 11 bases that match TRBD1. The CDR3 runs 15 residues. Germline CDR1 MNHEY, CDR2 SVGAGI. Trimming removed 6 bases from V and 4 bases from J; junction bases left unmatched: 5. The chain's CDR3 is CASSHGQGAGNTIYF. The CDR3 DNA sequence: TGTGCCAGCAGCCACGGACAGGGGGCGGGAAACACCATATATTTT.

The V call is TRBV6-5, the J call TRBJ1-2; D unresolved. CDR1 and CDR2 from the germline V gene are MNHEY and SVGAGI. V dropped 3 bases and J dropped 5 bases, with 13 bases sitting between them. There are 14 residues in the CDR3. In nucleotides, the CDR3 is TGTGCCAGCAGTTATAAACCGGGAGGGTATGGCTACACCTTC. It encodes CASSYKPGGYGYTF.

The sample holds a few counts of this clone. The gene calls are TRBV28 and TRBJ2-1; weak D call: TRBD1 (7 bases). CDR3 length equals 15 residues. The ends were cut back, 9 bases at V and 0 bases at J, with 15 bases in the middle. Germline assignment: CDR1 MDHEN and CDR2 SYDVKM. The CDR3, as DNA: TGTGCCAGTACGGGGGCAGGGGGCTCCTACAATGAGCAGTTCTTC. Translating it yields CASTGAGGSYNEQFF.